The present entry profiles one T cell receptor beta chain with its context. As yet, its antigen is unknown. The data are from a study of T cell responses to AZD1222 COVID-19 vaccine. Study-wide background: Researchers grouped second doses given at about 4 or about 12 weeks into one pool.

Produced via immunoSEQ multiplex PCR; TCRdb's table is partial and in-frame only. The sample lists 100,000 or so clones, 85% to 90% occurring once. Findings and limits, study-wide: A mostly white British donor set with more females was recruited, and clonal diversity was possibly underestimated.

The sequences come from peripheral blood, collected on day 0 of AZD1222 vaccination. This sequence originates from an adult in good health.

The CDR3 nucleotides read TGTGCCAGCAGTGAAGTAGGAGTCGGGAACAATCAGCCCCAGCATTTT. Translation gives CASSEVGVGNNQPQHF. This sequence joins TRBV6-1 and TRBJ1-5, with unresolved D. The CDR3 runs 16 residues. The V gene lost 1 base and the J gene lost 3 bases, with 13 bases spanning the gap. CDR1 is MNHNS and CDR2 is SASEGT in the germline V gene.